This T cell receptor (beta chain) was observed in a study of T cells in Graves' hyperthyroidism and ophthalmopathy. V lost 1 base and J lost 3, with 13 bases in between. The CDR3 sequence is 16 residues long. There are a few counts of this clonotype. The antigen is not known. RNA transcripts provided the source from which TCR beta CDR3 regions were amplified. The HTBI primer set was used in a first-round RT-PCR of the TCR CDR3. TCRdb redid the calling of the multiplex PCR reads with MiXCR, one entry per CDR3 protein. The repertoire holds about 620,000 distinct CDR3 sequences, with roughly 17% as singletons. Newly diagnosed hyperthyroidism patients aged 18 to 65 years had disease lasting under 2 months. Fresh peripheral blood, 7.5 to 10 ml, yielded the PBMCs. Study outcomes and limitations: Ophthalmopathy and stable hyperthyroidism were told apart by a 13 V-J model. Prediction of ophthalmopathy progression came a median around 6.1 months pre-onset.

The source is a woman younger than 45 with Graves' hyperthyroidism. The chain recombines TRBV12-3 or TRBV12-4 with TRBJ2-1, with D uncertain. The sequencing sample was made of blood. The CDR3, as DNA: TGTGCCAGCAGTTTAGTTCCAGCGTTCGACTACAATGAGCAGTTCTTC. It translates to CASSLVPAFDYNEQFF.